This TCR beta chain was identified during a study of cytomegalovirus exposure and HLA in healthy donors. Points on this clone: Its antigen remains unidentified.

Study-wide results and limits: There was a cluster of highly shared sequence variants that was likely a sequencing artifact. CMV serostatus was the sole immune exposure data available. The number of N-insertions in an Asian-associated ancestry cluster was reportedly below the 666-donor mean in a later analysis.

Primers: 60 Vbeta forward and 13 Jbeta reverse. Using immunoSEQ multiplex PCR, the repertoire was profiled, and TCRdb retains in-frame clones only, with some absent. The table lists 95,000 to 150,000 clones, around four fifths of them singletons. The ends lost 4 bases at V and 7 bases at J; junction bases unmatched: 7. Germline V gene data show CDR1 as MNHNY and CDR2 as SVGAGI (reference sequence). This CDR3 region has 15 residues. The receptor's source is a man aged 55 to 70 in good health and CMV-seropositive. The chain links TRBV6-6 to TRBJ1-6, with 7 nucleotides matching TRBD1. The material sequenced was PBMCs. The CDR3 loop is CASSSSGRGNSPLHF. The CDR3 region has the DNA TGTGCCAGCAGTTCGAGTGGCAGGGGGAATTCACCCCTCCACTTT.